A selection of T cell receptor beta chains follows, all from one sample in a study of blood T cell repertoires in COVID-19. The data were produced by immunoSEQ multiplex PCR, yet TCRdb's version contains in-frame clones alone and is incomplete. In the table there are fewer than 300,000 clones, 88% of which are singletons. Sequencing input: peripheral blood. The source is a woman aged 40-49 years who had recovered from COVID-19. Both conserved end residues are part of each CDR3. Each record gives: V gene, D gene, clone size, J gene, CDR3 protein, CDR3 DNA. A D gene is named only where the DNA matches it firmly. Clone size is given for some rows only: seen once, a few or many times, or a class if the clone is expanded.

>TRBV18|-|-|TRBJ1-1
CASSPGPRGENTEAFF
TGTGCCAGCTCACCCGGCCCCCGGGGAGAGAACACTGAAGCTTTCTTT
>TRBV14|TRBD2|-|TRBJ2-2
CASSYSPTSGSAPRELFF
TGTGCCAGCAGCTACAGCCCAACTAGCGGGAGCGCCCCCCGGGAGCTGTTTTTT
>TRBV9|TRBD1|-|TRBJ1-6
CASSATGVGISPLHF
TGTGCCAGCAGCGCAACAGGGGTTGGGATTTCACCCCTCCACTTT
>TRBV29-1|-|-|TRBJ2-2
CSVVSHRGTGELFF
TGCAGCGTTGTAAGCCATCGGGGGACCGGGGAGCTGTTTTTT
>TRBV28|-|-|TRBJ2-1
CASSPPGSLSYNEQFF
TGTGCCAGCAGTCCACCCGGGAGCCTCTCCTACAATGAGCAGTTCTTC
>TRBV11-2|TRBD2|once|TRBJ2-1
CASRPGLAGYNEQFF
TGTGCCAGCAGACCTGGACTAGCGGGATACAATGAGCAGTTCTTC
>TRBV3-1/TRBV3-2|TRBD2|-|TRBJ2-2
CASSPGRTSGIYTGELFF
TGTGCCAGCAGCCCCGGGCGGACTAGCGGGATTTACACCGGGGAGCTGTTTTTT
>TRBV24-1|TRBD1|-|TRBJ1-1
CATSDPRQGPGTEAFF
TGTGCCACCAGTGACCCCCGACAGGGGCCGGGCACTGAAGCTTTCTTT
>TRBV3-1/TRBV3-2|TRBD2|once|TRBJ2-1
CASSHGTSGRGNEQFF
TGTGCCAGCAGCCATGGGACTAGCGGGAGGGGTAATGAGCAGTTCTTC
>TRBV28|-|-|TRBJ1-4
CASSSGQAGEKLFF
TGTGCCAGCAGTTCGGGTCAGGCGGGGGAAAAACTGTTTTTT
>TRBV7-2|TRBD2|few|TRBJ2-5
CASSPGLARGTQYF
TGTGCCAGCAGCCCGGGACTAGCCAGGGGGACCCAGTACTTC
>TRBV7-2|-|-|TRBJ1-1
CASSSNAGGTEAFF
TGTGCCAGCAGCTCAAACGCGGGGGGCACTGAAGCTTTCTTT
>TRBV5-1|-|-|TRBJ2-3
CASSLGHEGDTQYF
TGCGCCAGCAGCCTAGGTCATGAAGGAGATACGCAGTATTTT
>TRBV5-6|-|-|TRBJ2-3
CASSLGAAPGADTQYF
TGTGCCAGCAGCTTGGGGGCAGCCCCTGGCGCAGATACGCAGTATTTT
>TRBV11-2|TRBD2|-|TRBJ2-1
CASSPETSGRSAFF
TGTGCCAGCAGCCCGGAGACTAGCGGGAGAAGCGCGTTCTTC
>TRBV5-5|TRBD1|-|TRBJ1-5
CASSPGQGALQPQHF
TGTGCCAGCAGCCCGGGACAGGGGGCTCTTCAGCCCCAGCATTTT
>TRBV7-2|-|-|TRBJ2-3
CASSLGPLDTQYF
TGTGCCAGCAGCTTAGGGCCCCTGGATACGCAGTATTTT
>TRBV11-2|TRBD2|-|TRBJ2-5
CASSNPGTSGQETQYF
TGTGCCAGCAGCAACCCCGGGACTAGCGGCCAAGAGACCCAGTACTTC
>TRBV19|TRBD1|-|TRBJ2-7
CASSPGGSYNEQYF
TGTGCCAGTAGTCCAGGGGGCTCCTACAACGAGCAGTACTTC
>TRBV27|TRBD2|-|TRBJ2-2
CASSREGLTNTGELFF
TGTGCCAGCAGTCGGGAGGGTCTAACGAACACCGGGGAGCTGTTTTTT
>TRBV4-1|-|-|TRBJ1-2
CASSQEGRAAVGGYTF
TGCGCCAGCAGCCAAGAGGGCAGGGCGGCGGTCGGCGGCTACACCTTC
>TRBV30|TRBD2|few|TRBJ2-4
CAWSVRGGLAGQTAKNIQYF
TGTGCCTGGAGTGTACGGGGGGGACTAGCGGGCCAGACGGCCAAAAACATTCAGTACTTC
>TRBV6-5|-|-|TRBJ1-3
CASSYSGRNSGNTIYF
TGTGCCAGCAGTTACTCGGGCAGGAACTCTGGAAACACCATATATTTT
>TRBV18|TRBD2|-|TRBJ2-1
CASSLGRGNEQFF
TGTGCCAGCTCACTCGGGAGGGGCAATGAGCAGTTCTTC
>TRBV5-1|TRBD1|-|TRBJ2-3
CASSFGQGPRTDTQYF
TGCGCCAGCAGCTTTGGACAGGGGCCACGCACAGATACGCAGTATTTT
>TRBV14|-|once|TRBJ1-2
CASSQAGTKGGYTF
TGTGCCAGCAGCCAAGCCGGGACAAAGGGGGGCTACACCTTC
>TRBV5-6|-|-|TRBJ1-1
CASSFTGWTEAFF
TGTGCCAGCAGCTTTACGGGATGGACTGAAGCTTTCTTT
>TRBV4-3|-|once|TRBJ1-4
CASSQGAGNEKLFF
TGCGCCAGCAGCCAAGGCGCAGGGAATGAAAAACTGTTTTTT